Below are 12 T cell receptor beta chains sequenced from a single sample in a study of technical replicates of blood from several donors. Using immunoSEQ multiplex PCR, the repertoire was profiled, and TCRdb retains in-frame clones only, with some absent. Among roughly 72,000 clones listed, 85% to 95% were seen once. The sequencing input was T cells isolated from PBMCs. The receptors derive from a human donor in good health.

The gene calls are TRBV4-1 and TRBJ2-5; the D is unclear. V was cut by 3 bases and J by 2 bases, with 16 bases left in between. Germline CDR1 reads MGHRA; CDR2 reads YSYEKL. The CDR3 spans 16 residues. CDR3 residues: CASSHLGLAAQETQYF. CDR3 bases: TGCGCCAGCAGCCATCTCGGGTTGGCAGCGCAAGAGACCCAGTACTTC.

The gene calls are TRBV19 and TRBJ2-3, with TRBD2 identical over 11 bases. Germline V gene sequence: CDR1 LNHDA, CDR2 SQIVND (reference sequence). V lost 5 bases, J lost 2 bases, and 12 bases stayed unmatched. This CDR3 is built from 18 residues. CDR3 in DNA: TGTGCCAGTAGTGAGACTAGCGGGATTATCGATCTCACAGATACGCAGTATTTT. Protein product: CASSETSGIIDLTDTQYF.

The rearrangement uses TRBV5-1 and TRBJ1-2, with 9 bases that match TRBD1. Germline loops: CDR1 SGHRS, CDR2 YFSETQ. V dropped 4 bases and J dropped 5; count of bases not matched to a gene: 3. CDR3 length equals 13 residues. DNA of the CDR3: TGCGCCAGCAGCCAGGACAGGGGTTATGGCTACACCTTC. Translating gives CASSQDRGYGYTF.

The chain has TRBV27 and TRBJ1-2; D unresolved. V lost 3 bases and J lost 4, with 9 bases in between. The CDR3 sequence is 13 residues long. Germline lookup yields CDR1 MNHEY and CDR2 SMNVEV (reference sequence). CDR3 DNA: TGTGCCAGCAGTTTGTGGGGAGGCTATGGCTACACCTTC. This encodes CASSLWGGYGYTF.

The V gene is TRBV27, the J gene TRBJ1-1; D is ambiguous. The V end was cut by 4 bases, the J end by 4 bases, with 7 bases between. CDR1 is MNHEY and CDR2 is SMNVEV in the germline V gene (reference sequence). The CDR3 loop spans 12 amino acids. The CDR3 spells CASSYGGTEAFF. DNA for the CDR3: TGTGCCAGCAGTTATGGAGGCACTGAAGCTTTCTTT.

This clone was seen a single time. The chain is built from TRBV4-2 and TRBJ1-5; no clear D gene. CDR3 length: 17 residues. CDR1 and CDR2 (germline): LGHNA, YNFKEQ. The germline V and J ends were trimmed by 0 bases and 4 bases, with 16 bases remaining between them. The CDR3 region has the DNA TGTGCCAGCAGCCAAGAAATGTGGGAAGCGGGGAATCAGCCCCAGCATTTT. The encoded protein is CASSQEMWEAGNQPQHF.

The V and J genes are TRBV10-3 and TRBJ1-1; 7 nucleotides align to TRBD1. Germline loops: CDR1 ENHRY, CDR2 SYGVKD. V gave up 8 bases and J gave up 0 bases; unmatched junction bases: 9. The CDR3 length is 15 residues. The CDR3 region has the DNA TGTGCCATCTATGAGGGGGCAGGGGTGAACACTGAAGCTTTCTTT. Translation: CAIYEGAGVNTEAFF.

This chain connects TRBV6-1 to TRBJ2-7; no reliable D call. This CDR3 contains 11 residues. V was cut by 3 bases and J by 4 bases, with 4 bases left in between. The germline CDR1 and CDR2 sequences are MNHNS and SASEGT. In DNA, the CDR3 is TGTGCCAGCAGTGACGGGTACGAGCAGTACTTC. It yields the protein CASSDGYEQYF.

This sequence joins TRBV7-2 and TRBJ1-4, with unresolved D. Germline V gene lookup returns CDR1 SGHTA and CDR2 FQGNSA. There are 16 residues in the CDR3. Trimming took off 3 bases at V and 7 bases at J, with 18 bases between the two ends. In DNA, the CDR3 is TGTGCCAGCAGCTTTAAACCGCGCCCGTATATTGAAAAACTGTTTTTT. Its translation is CASSFKPRPYIEKLFF.

The chain has TRBV10-3 and TRBJ1-1, with TRBD1 matching over 7 bases. Per germline, CDR1 ENHRY and CDR2 SYGVKD. The CDR3 spans 14 residues. The trim removed 7 bases at V and 10 bases at J, leaving 15 bases unmatched. This chain's CDR3 is CAIIRDRSLIGAFF. In DNA, the CDR3 is TGTGCCATCATCCGGGACAGATCTCTGATTGGAGCTTTCTTT.

The chain is built from TRBV28 and TRBJ1-2, with D perhaps matching TRBD1 (6 bases). The CDR3 sequence is 14 residues long. CDR1 and CDR2 from the germline V gene are MDHEN and SYDVKM. V was clipped by 5 bases and J by 4 bases, with 14 bases between them. CDR3 sequence (DNA): TGTGCCAGCAGTCACGAAGACAGGAGCTATGGCTACACCTTC. It yields the protein CASSHEDRSYGYTF.

This chain joins TRBV5-5 and TRBJ2-3, with a tentative D call TRBD1 (5 bases). V lost 1 base and J 6 bases, leaving 15 bases between the germline ends. There are 15 residues in the CDR3. Per the germline V gene, CDR1 is SGHKS and CDR2 is YYEKEE (reference sequence). The CDR3 sequence: CASSLTQGWADTQYF. The CDR3 DNA is TGTGCCAGCAGCTTGACCCAGGGATGGGCGGATACGCAGTATTTT.